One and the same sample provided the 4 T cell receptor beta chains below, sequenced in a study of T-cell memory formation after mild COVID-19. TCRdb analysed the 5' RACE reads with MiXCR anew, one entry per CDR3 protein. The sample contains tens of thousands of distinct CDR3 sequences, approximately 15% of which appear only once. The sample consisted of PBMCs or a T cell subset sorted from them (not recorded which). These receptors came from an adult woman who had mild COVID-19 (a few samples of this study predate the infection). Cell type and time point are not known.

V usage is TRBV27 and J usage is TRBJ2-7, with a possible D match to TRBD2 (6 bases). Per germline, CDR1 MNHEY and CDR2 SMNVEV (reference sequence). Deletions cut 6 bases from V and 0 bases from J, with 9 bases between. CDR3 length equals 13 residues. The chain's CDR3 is CASSLARSYEQYF. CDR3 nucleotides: TGTGCCAGCAGCCTAGCGCGCTCCTACGAGCAGTACTTC.

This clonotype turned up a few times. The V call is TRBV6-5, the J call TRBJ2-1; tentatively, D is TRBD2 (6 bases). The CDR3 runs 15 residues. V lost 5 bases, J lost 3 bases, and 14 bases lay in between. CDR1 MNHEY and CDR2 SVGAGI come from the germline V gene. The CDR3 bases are TGTGCCAGCAGTCTAGGGGACTCTTTCTACAATGAGCAGTTCTTC. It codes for CASSLGDSFYNEQFF.

The CDR3 region is CASSLGGLGSYEQYF. DNA of the CDR3: TGTGCCAGCAGCTTAGGAGGGCTGGGCTCCTACGAGCAGTACTTC. This chain links TRBV7-9 with TRBJ2-7, with D perhaps TRBD2 (5 bases). Germline CDR1 is SEHNR and CDR2 is FQNEAQ (reference sequence). This CDR3 is built from 15 residues. Trimming pared 1 base from V and 0 bases from J, leaving 10 bases between.

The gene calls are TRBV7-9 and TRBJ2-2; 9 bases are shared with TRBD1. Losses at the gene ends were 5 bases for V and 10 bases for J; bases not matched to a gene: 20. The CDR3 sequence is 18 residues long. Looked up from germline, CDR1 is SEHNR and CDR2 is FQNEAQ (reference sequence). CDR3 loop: CASSPPAGTGSGDEELFF. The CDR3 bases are TGTGCCAGCAGCCCACCGGCCGGGACAGGGAGCGGGGATGAGGAGCTGTTTTTT.